The 25 T cell receptor beta chains presented below share a single source sample, sequenced in a study of blood T cell repertoires in COVID-19. Method: immunoSEQ multiplex PCR; TCRdb's copy keeps in-frame clones and lacks some. The table shows approximately 140,000 clones, with under 90% occurring only once. Sequenced input: peripheral blood. Receptor source: a human donor in a cohort sampled during active COVID-19.

The chain links TRBV6-5 to TRBJ2-4, with 8 bases matching TRBD2. CDR1 is MNHEY and CDR2 is SVGAGI in the germline V gene. V gave up 5 bases and J gave up 6 bases; unmatched junction bases: 9. The CDR3 is made up of 15 amino acids. CDR3 sequence (DNA): TGTGCCAGCAGTATCACTGGACTAGCAGGAAACATTCAGTACTTC. Its protein is CASSITGLAGNIQYF.

This clone was counted a few times. One end of the junction fails to match germline, which may point to a read error. CDR3 in amino acids: CASRLGQGFTGELFF. CDR3 in DNA: TGTGCCAGCAGATTAGGACAGGGTTTTACCGGGGAGCTGTTTTTT. This sequence joins TRBV7-6 and TRBJ2-2; 8 positions match TRBD1. Germline CDR1 is SGHVS and CDR2 is FNYEAQ. This CDR3 comprises 15 residues.

The genes are TRBV5-4 and TRBJ1-1; 7 nucleotides line up with TRBD1. Germline assignment: CDR1 SGHNT and CDR2 YYREEE (reference sequence). This CDR3 has 14 amino acids. Germline trimming cut 0 bases from V and 4 bases from J; bases unmatched to any gene: 3. Here the CDR3 reads CASSLEQGGTEAFF. CDR3 nucleotide sequence: TGTGCCAGCAGCTTGGAGCAGGGGGGCACTGAAGCTTTCTTT.

The CDR3 DNA sequence: TGTGCCAGCAGCTTAGGGGCAGGATTCACAGATACGCAGTATTTT. Translated, it gives CASSLGAGFTDTQYF. The rearrangement links TRBV7-9 to TRBJ2-3; no reliable D call. Germline V gene data show CDR1 as SEHNR and CDR2 as FQNEAQ (reference sequence). This CDR3 has 15 residues. V was shortened by 1 base and J by 2 bases, with 10 bases between the two germline ends.

The chain recombines TRBV6-5 with TRBJ1-2, with D possibly matching TRBD1 (6 bases). The CDR3 runs to 14 residues. Between the trimmed V and J ends, which lost 6 bases and 0 bases, there was a span of 11 bases. CDR1 is MNHEY and CDR2 is SVGAGI in the germline V gene. CDR3 region: CASRRDTTNYGYTF. In DNA, the CDR3 is TGTGCCAGCAGACGGGACACGACTAACTATGGCTACACCTTC.

This rearrangement joins TRBV10-3 to TRBJ2-3; D is perhaps TRBD1 (5 bases). With 6 bases removed from V and 2 bases from J, the gap between germline ends came to 9 bases. Germline values: CDR1 ENHRY, CDR2 SYGVKD. CDR3 length: 13 residues. This CDR3 is CAISSTATDTQYF. The CDR3 region has the DNA TGTGCCATCAGCTCGACAGCCACAGATACGCAGTATTTT.

The chain employs TRBV24-1 and TRBJ1-5; D possibly corresponds to TRBD1 (5 bases). Per the germline V gene, CDR1 is KGHDR and CDR2 is SFDVKD. Trimming cost V 6 bases and J 4 bases, with 9 bases left between them. This CDR3 contains 13 residues. The CDR3 loop reads CATSLGPNQPQHF. DNA of the CDR3: TGTGCCACCAGTCTGGGGCCGAATCAGCCCCAGCATTTT.

This chain joins TRBV11-2 and TRBJ1-2; weak D call: TRBD1 (5 bases). V was trimmed by 2 bases and J by 4 bases, leaving 8 bases between them. CDR1 and CDR2 from the germline V gene are SGHAT and FQNNGV. CDR3 size: 13 residues. In DNA form, the CDR3 reads TGTGCCAGCAGCTTAACGGGACTCTATGGCTACACCTTC. As protein: CASSLTGLYGYTF.

The chain carries TRBV7-9 and TRBJ2-3, with 7 bases lining up with TRBD2. Germline lookup yields CDR1 SEHNR and CDR2 FQNEAQ (reference sequence). Losses at the gene ends were 11 bases for V and 0 bases for J; bases not matched to a gene: 5. The CDR3 spans 13 residues. The CDR3 here is CAGGRGSTDTQYF. The CDR3 nucleotides are TGTGCCGGTGGGCGGGGGAGCACAGATACGCAGTATTTT.

The rearrangement joins TRBV18 to TRBJ2-3, with 7 bases lining up with TRBD1. Germline lookup yields CDR1 KGHSH and CDR2 LQKENI. V lost 8 bases to trimming and J lost 5 bases; unmatched junction nucleotides: 13. This CDR3 spans 15 amino acids. CDR3 loop: CASRRGRGFEDTQYF. In DNA form, the CDR3 reads TGTGCCAGCCGCCGGGGCAGGGGGTTTGAAGATACGCAGTATTTT.

The chain employs TRBV3-1 (or the pseudogene TRBV3-2) and TRBJ2-3, with 7 bases matching TRBD2. Germline CDR1 is LGHDT and CDR2 is YNNKEL (reference sequence). V shed 4 bases, J shed 3 bases, and the junction held 7 bases outside the gene matches. The CDR3 covers 15 residues. CDR3 in DNA: TGTGCCAGCAGCCGAAGCGGGGCGGGAACAGATACGCAGTATTTT. It translates to CASSRSGAGTDTQYF.

The chain uses TRBV5-4 and TRBJ1-1, with D maybe TRBD1 (5 bases). V was trimmed by 5 bases and J by 4 bases, leaving 18 bases between them. The CDR3 is made up of 15 amino acids. Germline V gene lookup returns CDR1 SGHNT and CDR2 YYREEE (reference sequence). Here the CDR3 DNA reads TGTGCCAGCAGTCTCAAGCGGGGCCGTTTCACTGAAGCTTTCTTT. It yields the protein CASSLKRGRFTEAFF.

The chain links TRBV24-1 to TRBJ2-1, with 9 bases fitting TRBD2. Germline V gives CDR1 KGHDR, CDR2 SFDVKD. The CDR3 sequence is 15 residues long. V lost 3 bases to trimming and J lost 9 bases; unmatched junction nucleotides: 8. The CDR3 DNA reads as TGTGCCACCAGTGATGCGGGAGGGGTAATCGGTGAGCAGTTCTTC. Residues: CATSDAGGVIGEQFF.

This chain connects TRBV28 to TRBJ1-3; 10 bases agree with TRBD1. The V gene end was trimmed by 4 bases and the J gene end by 6 bases; junction bases not matched to a gene: 6. The CDR3 is 15 amino acids. Germline lookup yields CDR1 MDHEN and CDR2 SYDVKM. CDR3 in amino acids: CASSYYGTGENTIYF. The CDR3 region has the DNA TGTGCCAGCAGTTATTACGGGACAGGGGAAAACACCATATATTTT.

This clone occurred a few times. The genes are TRBV4-3 and TRBJ2-3; TRBD2 aligns across 10 bases. V lost 5 bases, J lost 5 bases, and 7 bases stayed unmatched. Germline CDR1 is LGHNA and CDR2 is YSLEER. CDR3 length: 15 residues. For the CDR3, the DNA is TGCGCCAGCAGCTCCCAGCGGGGGGGCCAAGATACGCAGTATTTT. Its protein is CASSSQRGGQDTQYF.

V usage is TRBV3-1 (or the pseudogene TRBV3-2) and J usage is TRBJ1-5; 7 bases match TRBD1. Trimming took 5 bases from V and 4 from J; bases not matched to a gene: 2. The CDR3 has 13 amino acids. Germline assignment: CDR1 LGHDT and CDR2 YNNKEL (reference sequence). The chain's CDR3 is CASSGQENQPQHF. The DNA of the CDR3 is TGTGCCAGCAGCGGACAGGAAAATCAGCCCCAGCATTTT.

The gene calls are TRBV19 and TRBJ2-7, with a possible D match to TRBD2 (7 bases). Germline assignment: CDR1 LNHDA and CDR2 SQIVND (reference sequence). Trimming stripped 11 bases from V and 1 base from J, with 15 bases between. The CDR3 loop spans 13 amino acids. The DNA of the CDR3 is TGTGCCGCAGGCCGGGGGGCATCCTACGAGCAGTACTTC. Protein: CAAGRGASYEQYF. The full variable domain, in which reference TRBV19 and TRBJ2-7 provide the parts outside the CDR3, is DGGITQSPKYLFRKEGQNVTLSCEQNLNHDAMYWYRQDPGQGLRLIYYSQIVNDFQKGDIAEGYSVSREKKESFPLTVTSAQKNPTAFYLCAAGRGASYEQYFGPGTRLTVT.

The chain couples TRBV6-6 to TRBJ2-5; 10 bases are a match to TRBD1. CDR3 length: 15 residues. The germline V gene encodes CDR1 MNHNY and CDR2 SVGAGI (reference sequence). V shed 2 bases and J 5 bases; nucleotides not matched to a gene: 5. CDR3 loop: CASSYPGTGDETQYF. CDR3 nucleotide sequence: TGTGCCAGCAGTTACCCCGGGACAGGGGATGAGACCCAGTACTTC.

J is TRBJ2-4 and V is TRBV11-3; TRBD2 is a possible D gene (6 bases). V shed 4 bases and J shed 0 bases, with 16 bases lying between them. Germline CDR1 is SGHNT and CDR2 is YENEEA. The CDR3 is made up of 17 amino acids. The DNA for the CDR3 is TGTGCCAGCAGCTCCTCCTCGGGGGATAGAGCCAAAAACATTCAGTACTTC. Protein sequence: CASSSSSGDRAKNIQYF.

The J gene is TRBJ1-6, the V gene TRBV6-2 or TRBV6-3, with 7 bases that match TRBD1. The CDR3 runs to 16 residues. The junction had 11 bases not matched to a gene; V was cut back by 5 bases and J by 7 bases. Looked up from germline, CDR1 is MNHEY and CDR2 is SVGEGT. The CDR3 loop is CASSRPTRDRNSPLHF. The DNA for the CDR3 is TGTGCCAGCAGTCGTCCAACCCGGGACAGAAATTCACCCCTCCACTTT.

The chain is built from TRBV18 and TRBJ1-3; D ambiguous. Germline CDR1 KGHSH, CDR2 LQKENI. The CDR3 is made up of 18 amino acids. V was shortened by 2 bases and J by 6 bases, with 23 bases between the two germline ends. The CDR3 protein is CASSPDQSGPHALNTIYF. CDR3 nucleotides: TGTGCCAGCTCACCAGACCAAAGCGGGCCTCATGCCCTAAACACCATATATTTT.

This chain joins TRBV5-1 and TRBJ2-2; tentatively, D is TRBD1 (5 bases). The CDR3 spans 15 residues. Trimming took 4 bases from V and 1 from J, leaving 11 bases between them. Germline loops: CDR1 SGHRS, CDR2 YFSETQ. The CDR3 nucleotides read TGCGCCAGCAGCGCTGGACACCTGAACACCGGGGAGCTGTTTTTT. Its protein is CASSAGHLNTGELFF.

This rearrangement joins TRBV7-6 to TRBJ2-1, with 13 bases lining up with TRBD2. The germline gives CDR1 SGHVS, CDR2 FNYEAQ. The CDR3 spans 16 residues. V shed 1 base and J 9 bases; nucleotides not matched to a gene: 6. CDR3 sequence (DNA): TGTGCCAGCAGCTTAGTCGAACTAGCGGGGGGGTTTGAGCAGTTCTTC. It codes for CASSLVELAGGFEQFF.

This rearrangement joins TRBV15 to TRBJ2-2; 7 nucleotides line up with TRBD1. The CDR3 contains 16 residues. CDR1 LNHNV and CDR2 YYDKDF come from the germline V gene (reference sequence). The ends lost 3 bases at V and 3 bases at J; junction bases unmatched: 7. In DNA form, the CDR3 reads TGTGCCACCAGCAGGGGGTCGACAGGGCACACCGGGGAGCTGTTTTTT. Translating it yields CATSRGSTGHTGELFF.

The chain combines TRBV4-2 with TRBJ2-1, with D hard to call. The CDR3 spans 12 residues. Germline V gene lookup returns CDR1 LGHNA and CDR2 YNFKEQ. Trimming shortened V by 1 base and J by 9 bases, and 7 bases separated the two germline ends. This chain's CDR3 is CASSQVTGEQFF. Written as DNA, the CDR3 is TGTGCCAGCAGCCAAGTGACGGGTGAGCAGTTCTTC.